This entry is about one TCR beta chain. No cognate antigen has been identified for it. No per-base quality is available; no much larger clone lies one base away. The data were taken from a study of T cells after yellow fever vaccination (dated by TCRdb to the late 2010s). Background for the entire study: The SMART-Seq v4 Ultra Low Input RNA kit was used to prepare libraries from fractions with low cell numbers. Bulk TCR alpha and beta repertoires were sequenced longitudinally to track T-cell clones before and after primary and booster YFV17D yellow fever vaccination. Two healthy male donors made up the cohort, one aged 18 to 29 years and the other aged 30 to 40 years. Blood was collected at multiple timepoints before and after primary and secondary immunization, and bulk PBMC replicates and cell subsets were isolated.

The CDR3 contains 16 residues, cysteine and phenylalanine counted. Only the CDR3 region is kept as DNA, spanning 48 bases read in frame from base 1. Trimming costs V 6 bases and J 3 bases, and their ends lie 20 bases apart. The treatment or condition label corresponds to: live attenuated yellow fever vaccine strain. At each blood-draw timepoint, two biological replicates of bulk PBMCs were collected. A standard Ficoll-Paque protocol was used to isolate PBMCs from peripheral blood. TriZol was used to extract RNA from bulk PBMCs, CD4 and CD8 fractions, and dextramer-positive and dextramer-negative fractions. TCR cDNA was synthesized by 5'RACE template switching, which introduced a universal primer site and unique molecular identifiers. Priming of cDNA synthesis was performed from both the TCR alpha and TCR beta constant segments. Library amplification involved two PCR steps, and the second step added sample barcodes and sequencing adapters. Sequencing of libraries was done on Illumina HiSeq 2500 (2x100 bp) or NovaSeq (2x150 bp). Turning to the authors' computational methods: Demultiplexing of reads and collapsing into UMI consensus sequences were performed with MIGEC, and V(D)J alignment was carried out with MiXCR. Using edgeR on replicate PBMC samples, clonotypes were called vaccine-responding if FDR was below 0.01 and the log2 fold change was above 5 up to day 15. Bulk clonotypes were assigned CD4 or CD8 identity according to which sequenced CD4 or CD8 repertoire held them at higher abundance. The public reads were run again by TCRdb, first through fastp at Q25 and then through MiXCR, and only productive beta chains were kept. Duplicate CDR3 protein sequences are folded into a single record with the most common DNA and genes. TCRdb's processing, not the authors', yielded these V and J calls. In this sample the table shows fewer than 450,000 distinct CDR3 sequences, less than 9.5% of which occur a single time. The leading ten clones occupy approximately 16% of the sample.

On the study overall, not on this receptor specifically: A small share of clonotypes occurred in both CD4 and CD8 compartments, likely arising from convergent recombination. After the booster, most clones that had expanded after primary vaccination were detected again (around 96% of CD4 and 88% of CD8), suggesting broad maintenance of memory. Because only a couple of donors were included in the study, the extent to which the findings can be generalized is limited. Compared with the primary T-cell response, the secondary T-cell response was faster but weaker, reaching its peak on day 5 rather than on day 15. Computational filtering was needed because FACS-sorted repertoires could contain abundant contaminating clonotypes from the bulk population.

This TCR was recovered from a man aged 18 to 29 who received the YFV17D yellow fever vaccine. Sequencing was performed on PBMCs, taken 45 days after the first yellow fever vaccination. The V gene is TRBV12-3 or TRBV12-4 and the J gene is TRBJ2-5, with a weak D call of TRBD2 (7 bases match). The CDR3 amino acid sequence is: CASSLSRGGVKETQYF. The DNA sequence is TGTGCCAGCAGCTTGAGCAGAGGGGGGGTCAAAGAGACCCAGTACTTC.